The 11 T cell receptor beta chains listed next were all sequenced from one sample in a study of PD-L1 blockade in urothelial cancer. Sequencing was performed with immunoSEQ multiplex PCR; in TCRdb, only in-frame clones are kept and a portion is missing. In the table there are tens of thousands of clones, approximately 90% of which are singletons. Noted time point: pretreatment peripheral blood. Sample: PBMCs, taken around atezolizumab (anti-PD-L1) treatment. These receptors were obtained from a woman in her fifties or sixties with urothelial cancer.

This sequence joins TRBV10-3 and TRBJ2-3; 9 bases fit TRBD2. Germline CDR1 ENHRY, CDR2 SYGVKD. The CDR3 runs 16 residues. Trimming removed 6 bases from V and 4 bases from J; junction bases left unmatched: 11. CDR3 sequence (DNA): TGTGCCATCAGGGAGCATAGCGGGAGTGGCGCAGATACGCAGTATTTT. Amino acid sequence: CAIREHSGSGADTQYF.

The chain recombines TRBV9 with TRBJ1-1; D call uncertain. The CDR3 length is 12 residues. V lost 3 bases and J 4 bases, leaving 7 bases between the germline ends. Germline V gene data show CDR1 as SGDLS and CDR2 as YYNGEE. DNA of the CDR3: TGTGCCAGCAGCGCCACTGGCACTGAAGCTTTCTTT. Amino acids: CASSATGTEAFF.

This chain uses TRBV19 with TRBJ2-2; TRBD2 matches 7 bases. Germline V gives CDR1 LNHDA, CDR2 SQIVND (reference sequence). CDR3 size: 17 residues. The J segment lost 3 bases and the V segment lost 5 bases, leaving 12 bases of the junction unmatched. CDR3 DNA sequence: TGTGCCAGTAGTCAAACCCGGGGGAGGGTCGACACCGGGGAGCTGTTTTTT. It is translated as CASSQTRGRVDTGELFF.

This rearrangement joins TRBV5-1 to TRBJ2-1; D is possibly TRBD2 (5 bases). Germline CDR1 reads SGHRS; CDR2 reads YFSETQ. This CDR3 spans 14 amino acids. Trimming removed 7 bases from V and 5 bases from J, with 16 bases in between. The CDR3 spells CASALGSPNNEQFF. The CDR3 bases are TGCGCCAGCGCTCTTGGGAGCCCCAACAATGAGCAGTTCTTC. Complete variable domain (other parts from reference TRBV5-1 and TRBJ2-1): KAGVTQTPRYLIKTRGQQVTLSCSPISGHRSVSWYQQTPGQGLQFLFEYFSETQRNKGNFPGRFSGRQFSNSRSEMNVSTLELGDSALYLCASALGSPNNEQFFGPGTRLTVL.

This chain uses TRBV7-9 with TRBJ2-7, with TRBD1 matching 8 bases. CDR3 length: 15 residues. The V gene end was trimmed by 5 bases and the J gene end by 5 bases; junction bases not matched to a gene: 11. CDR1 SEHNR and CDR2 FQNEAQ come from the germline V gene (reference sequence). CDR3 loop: CASSPWGQELNEQYF. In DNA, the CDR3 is TGTGCCAGCAGCCCTTGGGGACAGGAGCTGAACGAGCAGTACTTC.

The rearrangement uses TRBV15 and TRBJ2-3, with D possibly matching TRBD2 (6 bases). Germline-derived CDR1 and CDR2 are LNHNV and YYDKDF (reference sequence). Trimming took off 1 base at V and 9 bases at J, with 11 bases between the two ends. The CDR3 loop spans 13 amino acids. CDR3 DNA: TGTGCCACCAGCAGAGCCGACCGGGAGACGCAGTATTTT. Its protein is CATSRADRETQYF.

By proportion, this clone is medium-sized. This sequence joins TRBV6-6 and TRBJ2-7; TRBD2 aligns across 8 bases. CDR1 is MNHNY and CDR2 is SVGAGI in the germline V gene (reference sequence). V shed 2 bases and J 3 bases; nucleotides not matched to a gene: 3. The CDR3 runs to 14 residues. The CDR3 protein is CASSYGGRIYEQYF. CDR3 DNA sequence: TGTGCCAGCAGTTACGGCGGGAGGATCTACGAGCAGTACTTC.

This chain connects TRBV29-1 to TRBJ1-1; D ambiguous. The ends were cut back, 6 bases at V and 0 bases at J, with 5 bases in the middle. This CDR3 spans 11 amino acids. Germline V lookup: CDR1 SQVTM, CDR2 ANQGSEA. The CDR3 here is CSVRLNTEAFF. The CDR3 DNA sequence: TGCAGCGTCCGTTTGAACACTGAAGCTTTCTTT.

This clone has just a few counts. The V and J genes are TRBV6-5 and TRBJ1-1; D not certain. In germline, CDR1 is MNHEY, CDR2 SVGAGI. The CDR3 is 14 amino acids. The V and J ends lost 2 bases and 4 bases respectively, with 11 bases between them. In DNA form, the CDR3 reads TGTGCCAGCAGTTACGTGGGCAAGAGCACTGAAGCTTTCTTT. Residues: CASSYVGKSTEAFF.

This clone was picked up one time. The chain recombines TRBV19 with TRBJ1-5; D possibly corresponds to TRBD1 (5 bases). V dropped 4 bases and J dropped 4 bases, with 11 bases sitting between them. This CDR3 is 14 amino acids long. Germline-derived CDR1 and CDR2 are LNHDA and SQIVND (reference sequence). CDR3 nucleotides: TGTGCCAGTAGTAGGGGGGGAGAGAATCAGCCCCAGCATTTT. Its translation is CASSRGGENQPQHF. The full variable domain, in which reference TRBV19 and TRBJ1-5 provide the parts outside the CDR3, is DGGITQSPKYLFRKEGQNVTLSCEQNLNHDAMYWYRQDPGQGLRLIYYSQIVNDFQKGDIAEGYSVSREKKESFPLTVTSAQKNPTAFYLCASSRGGENQPQHFGDGTRLSIL.

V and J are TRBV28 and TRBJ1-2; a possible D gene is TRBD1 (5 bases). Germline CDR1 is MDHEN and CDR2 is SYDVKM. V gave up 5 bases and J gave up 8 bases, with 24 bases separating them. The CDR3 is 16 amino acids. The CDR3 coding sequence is TGTGCCAGCAGTCCTCGTGGGGTGCGTGGGGCGAGGGGCTACACCTTC. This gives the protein CASSPRGVRGARGYTF.